This T cell receptor (beta chain) stems from a study of cytomegalovirus exposure and HLA in healthy donors. Overall study results and limits: Later analysis suggested most CMV-associated TCR beta chains were HLA-restricted. Exclusion applied to some V segments, including TRBV6-2 and TRBV6-3, as they were indistinguishable. Prior analysis indicated that the majority of TCR beta V segments exhibited productivity approximately 90% or approximately 30% of the time.

Donors likely had unrecorded immune exposures despite being nominally healthy when sampled. This clone has just one count. Its specificity is not known. The V end lost 0 bases, the J end lost 6 bases, and 11 bases lay between the germline ends. The CDR3 has 14 residues. Germline V lookup: CDR1 LNHNV, CDR2 YYDKDF (reference sequence). The PCR contained 60 Vbeta and 13 Jbeta primers. TCRdb's table, derived via immunoSEQ multiplex PCR, lists solely in-frame clones and lacks some. Here the sample spans more than 130,000 clones, approximately 77% being singletons. Sequenced: PBMCs. This clonotype originated in a woman in her forties or fifties in good health and CMV-seronegative. The chain has TRBV15 and TRBJ1-1; D unclear. The CDR3 here is CATSRDLPPAEAFF. Here the CDR3 DNA reads TGTGCCACCAGCAGAGATCTCCCCCCCGCTGAAGCTTTCTTT.